Presented here are 25 T cell receptor beta chains from one specimen sequenced in a study of T-cell memory formation after mild COVID-19. MiXCR was run by TCRdb on the 5' RACE reads, yielding one entry per CDR3 protein. The table has around 340,000 distinct CDR3 sequences, 13% to 15% seen once. What was sequenced was PBMCs or a T cell subset sorted from them (not recorded which). These receptor sequences come from a man aged 18 to 30 who had mild COVID-19 (a few samples of this study predate the infection). Cell type and time point are not known.

The chain recombines TRBV20-1 with TRBJ2-5; D is perhaps TRBD1 (5 bases). The CDR3 loop spans 11 amino acids. Trimming removed 2 bases from V and 7 bases from J, with 8 bases in between. Germline-derived CDR1 and CDR2 are DFQATT and SNEGSKA (reference sequence). In nucleotides, the CDR3 is TGCAGTGCTAGATCCCAGGGGACCCAGTACTTC. It encodes CSARSQGTQYF.

This rearrangement joins TRBV19 to TRBJ2-3; 8 bases match TRBD2. The CDR3 is made up of 15 amino acids. Germline V lookup: CDR1 LNHDA, CDR2 SQIVND (reference sequence). Losses at the gene ends were 7 bases for V and 3 bases for J; bases not matched to a gene: 9. The CDR3 loop reads CASKAGLALTDTQYF. The CDR3 bases are TGTGCCAGTAAAGCTGGACTAGCCTTAACAGATACGCAGTATTTT.

The chain uses TRBV12-3 or TRBV12-4 and TRBJ2-5; the D gene could be TRBD1 or TRBD2 (5 bases each). The V and J ends lost 4 bases and 4 bases respectively, with 19 bases between them. This CDR3 spans 16 amino acids. CDR3 in amino acids: CASSSSVRGGGETQYF. The CDR3 DNA reads as TGTGCCAGCAGTTCCAGTGTGAGGGGCGGAGGAGAGACCCAGTACTTC.

This clonotype was counted between two and nine times. This rearrangement joins TRBV10-2 to TRBJ1-2; TRBD1 agrees at 8 bases. The CDR3 contains 12 residues. CDR1 and CDR2 (germline): WSHSY, SAAADI. The V segment lost 10 bases and the J segment 4 bases; nucleotides outside the gene matches: 5. For the CDR3, the DNA is TGCGCCACCCAGGGGGCGATCTATGGCTACACCTTC. Translating gives CATQGAIYGYTF.

A few counts support this clonotype. V is TRBV6-2 or TRBV6-3 and J is TRBJ1-6, with D unclear. The CDR3 runs to 13 residues. Germline V gene lookup returns CDR1 MNHEY and CDR2 SVGEGT. V shed 6 bases and J shed 14 bases, with 17 bases lying between them. Here the CDR3 reads CASSPGPLTALHF. CDR3 DNA: TGTGCCAGCAGCCCCGGACCGCTCACGGCCCTCCACTTT.

This clonotype appeared a few times. This chain uses TRBV6-6 with TRBJ2-3, with D possibly being TRBD2 (5 bases). V was shortened by 5 bases and J by 0 bases, with 18 bases between the two germline ends. This CDR3 is built from 17 residues. Germline assignment: CDR1 MNHNY and CDR2 SVGAGI (reference sequence). CDR3 amino acids: CASSAPFRGKSTDTQYF. The CDR3 DNA reads TGTGCCAGCAGTGCTCCTTTCCGGGGAAAGAGCACAGATACGCAGTATTTT.

This clonotype was detected ten times or more. This chain joins TRBV7-2 and TRBJ2-3, with 12 bases matching TRBD2. Germline V gene lookup returns CDR1 SGHTA and CDR2 FQGNSA. V lost 7 bases and J lost 6; bases outside the gene matches: 8. This CDR3 spans 15 amino acids. CDR3 nucleotides: TGTGCCAGCAACGTGGGAACTAGCGGGGGGGATACGCAGTATTTT. The encoded protein is CASNVGTSGGDTQYF.

Comment on this clonotype: One junction end disagrees with the germline gene, perhaps due to a read error. The V and J genes are TRBV30 and TRBJ1-2; TRBD1 matches at 8 bases. The CDR3 contains 11 residues. Germline CDR1 is GTSNPN and CDR2 is SVGIG (reference sequence). The CDR3 DNA follows: TGTGCCTGGGACAGGGGCTATAGCTACACCTTC. This sequence encodes CAWDRGYSYTF.

This clonotype was seen a handful of times. The chain recombines TRBV12-5 with TRBJ1-1; D call uncertain. The CDR3 sequence is 13 residues long. Trimming cost V 7 bases and J 4 bases, with 13 bases left between them. Germline V gives CDR1 LGHNT, CDR2 FRNRAP. CDR3 coding DNA: TGTGCTAGTGCGATACGTGGGGTCACTGAAGCTTTCTTT. Protein: CASAIRGVTEAFF.

This chain links TRBV29-1 with TRBJ1-1; D is unclear. This CDR3 spans 14 amino acids. CDR1 and CDR2 from the germline V gene are SQVTM and ANQGSEA. Trimming took off 5 bases at V and 1 base at J, with 14 bases between the two ends. The CDR3 is CSVSHYRENTEAFF. The CDR3 DNA sequence: TGCAGCGTTTCCCATTATAGGGAGAACACTGAAGCTTTCTTT. Filled out from reference TRBV29-1 and TRBJ1-1, the complete variable domain reads SAVISQKPSRDICQRGTSLTIQCQVDSQVTMMFWYRQQPGQSLTLIATANQGSEATYESGFVIDKFPISRPNLTFSTLTVSNMSPEDSSIYLCSVSHYRENTEAFFGQGTRLTVV.

This clonotype has only a few counts. The CDR3: CASTRRAGYEKLFF. DNA for the CDR3: TGCGCCAGCACCAGAAGAGCAGGCTATGAAAAACTGTTTTTT. The rearrangement uses TRBV4-3 and TRBJ1-4; D ambiguous. CDR1 and CDR2 from the germline V gene are LGHNA and YSLEER. The CDR3 loop spans 14 amino acids. V gave up 7 bases and J gave up 6 bases, with 15 bases separating them.

This clonotype appeared many times. The rearrangement links TRBV7-8 to TRBJ2-1, with 11 bases identical to TRBD2. Trimming removed 3 bases from V and 8 bases from J; junction bases left unmatched: 6. The germline CDR1 and CDR2 sequences are SGHVS and FQNEAQ. The CDR3 contains 15 residues. CDR3 protein: CASSFSGGAPDEQFF. The CDR3, as DNA: TGTGCCAGCAGCTTTAGCGGGGGGGCCCCCGATGAGCAGTTCTTC. Filled out from reference TRBV7-8 and TRBJ2-1, the complete variable domain reads GAGVSQSPRYKVAKRGQDVALRCDPISGHVSLFWYQQALGQGPEFLTYFQNEAQLDKSGLPSDRFFAERPEGSVSTLKIQRTQQEDSAVYLCASSFSGGAPDEQFFGPGTRLTVL.

The V call is TRBV20-1, the J call TRBJ2-7; TRBD2 might be the D (6 bases). Deletions cut 0 bases from V and 5 bases from J, with 20 bases between. Germline V gives CDR1 DFQATT, CDR2 SNEGSKA (reference sequence). The CDR3 has 16 amino acids. The CDR3 reads CSARDSNHKGGDEQYF. The CDR3 bases are TGCAGTGCTAGAGACTCGAATCACAAGGGCGGGGACGAGCAGTACTTC.

The genes are TRBV5-1 and TRBJ1-4; D ambiguous. CDR3 size: 13 residues. V dropped 2 bases and J dropped 4 bases, with 6 bases sitting between them. From germline, CDR1 is SGHRS and CDR2 YFSETQ. The CDR3 sequence is CASSFQDNEKLFF. The DNA of the CDR3 is TGCGCCAGCAGCTTCCAGGATAATGAAAAACTGTTTTTT. Looking up the rest from reference TRBV5-1 and TRBJ1-4 gives the full variable domain: KAGVTQTPRYLIKTRGQQVTLSCSPISGHRSVSWYQQTPGQGLQFLFEYFSETQRNKGNFPGRFSGRQFSNSRSEMNVSTLELGDSALYLCASSFQDNEKLFFGSGTQLSVL.

This clonotype was counted only a few times. The CDR3 DNA reads as TGTGCCAGCAGGCTGTACGGGACTGAAGCTTTCTTT. As protein: CASRLYGTEAFF. This rearrangement joins TRBV6-2 or TRBV6-3 to TRBJ1-1, with unresolved D. The CDR3 has 12 residues. The V gene lost 6 bases and the J gene lost 5 bases, with 10 bases spanning the gap. CDR1 and CDR2 (germline): MNHEY, SVGEGT.

This clonotype was observed a few times. The chain recombines TRBV7-9 with TRBJ2-2; the D gene is possibly TRBD2 (6 bases). The CDR3 sequence is 15 residues long. Trimming stripped 5 bases from V and 8 bases from J, with 18 bases between. The germline V gene has CDR1 SEHNR and CDR2 FQNEAQ (reference sequence). Here the CDR3 reads CASSRPGDFEGELFF. As DNA, the CDR3 is TGTGCCAGCAGCCGTCCCGGGGACTTCGAAGGGGAGCTGTTTTTT.

There are a few counts of this clonotype. The chain employs TRBV4-3 and TRBJ1-4, with 7 nucleotides matching TRBD1. Unmatched junction bases numbered 15, after V lost 4 bases and J lost 16 bases. The CDR3 loop spans 14 amino acids. The V gene's germline CDR1 is LGHNA and CDR2 YSLEER. DNA of the CDR3: TGCGCCAGCAGCCCTTTATCCTACAGGGGTAGTCAGTTTTTT. Protein sequence: CASSPLSYRGSQFF.

The rearrangement links TRBV7-9 to TRBJ2-1; D is perhaps TRBD1 or TRBD2 (5 bases each). The ends were cut back, 3 bases at V and 8 bases at J, with 11 bases in the middle. Germline values: CDR1 SEHNR, CDR2 FQNEAQ (reference sequence). The CDR3 is 13 amino acids. CDR3 residues: CASSFTGRDEQFF. CDR3 DNA: TGTGCCAGCAGCTTTACGGGGCGCGATGAGCAGTTCTTC.

The table lists this clonotype with a few counts. This chain joins TRBV6-2 or TRBV6-3 and TRBJ1-6, with a possible D match to TRBD1 (5 bases). There are 15 residues in the CDR3. In germline, CDR1 is MNHEY, CDR2 SVGEGT. V lost 6 bases to trimming and J lost 4 bases, with 13 bases between them. The CDR3 nucleotides are TGTGCCAGCAGCTATAGGGGCTTATATAATTCACCCCTCCACTTT. Protein product: CASSYRGLYNSPLHF.

This sequence joins TRBV4-1 and TRBJ1-1; D may be TRBD1 (5 bases). Trimming shortened V by 4 bases and J by 2 bases, and 14 bases separated the two germline ends. The CDR3 is 15 amino acids. Germline V gene lookup returns CDR1 MGHRA and CDR2 YSYEKL. CDR3 region: CASSLEDIRNTEAFF. The CDR3 DNA reads as TGCGCCAGCAGCCTTGAGGACATTAGAAACACTGAAGCTTTCTTT.

This chain uses TRBV10-3 with TRBJ1-5, with 7 bases that match TRBD1. The junction had 6 bases not matched to a gene; V was cut back by 10 bases and J by 0 bases. The germline gives CDR1 ENHRY, CDR2 SYGVKD. The CDR3 totals 14 residues. CDR3 loop: CATGTVNSNQPQHF. The CDR3 DNA is TGTGCCACCGGGACAGTTAATAGCAATCAGCCCCAGCATTTT.

This clonotype has more than one count but fewer than ten. The chain employs TRBV7-2 and TRBJ2-7; maybe TRBD1 (5 bases). With 0 bases removed from V and 2 bases from J, the gap between germline ends came to 20 bases. This CDR3 is 18 amino acids long. CDR1 is SGHTA, CDR2 FQGNSA, per germline. CDR3 DNA sequence: TGTGCCAGCAGCTTAGCGAATTGGGGCGGCGAAGTCCCCTACGAGCAGTACTTC. Translating gives CASSLANWGGEVPYEQYF.

A few counts support this clonotype. The rearrangement links TRBV10-3 to TRBJ1-5, with D perhaps TRBD1 (5 bases). The length of the CDR3 is 13 residues. V shed 4 bases and J shed 5 bases, with 9 bases lying between them. In germline, CDR1 is ENHRY, CDR2 SYGVKD. Here the CDR3 reads CAISVQGYQPQHF. The DNA for the CDR3 is TGTGCCATCAGTGTCCAGGGTTATCAGCCCCAGCATTTT.

This clonotype was detected only a few times. The chain carries TRBV6-2 or TRBV6-3 and TRBJ2-7, with TRBD1 as a possible D gene (5 bases). CDR1 and CDR2 from the germline V gene are MNHEY and SVGEGT. This CDR3 contains 12 residues. V lost 6 bases and J lost 7, with 13 bases in between. CDR3: CASSLPGKEQYV. CDR3 bases: TGTGCCAGCAGCCTACCAGGGAAGGAGCAGTACGTC.

This clonotype has just a few counts. The chain is built from TRBV7-6 and TRBJ2-7, with TRBD1 as a possible D gene (6 bases). V was cut by 1 base and J by 5 bases, with 18 bases left in between. The germline CDR1 and CDR2 sequences are SGHVS and FNYEAQ. CDR3 length: 16 residues. The CDR3 bases are TGTGCCAGCAGCTTAGAATCAGGGGTCCTTTCAAACGAGCAGTACTTC. Encoded protein: CASSLESGVLSNEQYF. The whole variable domain, filled in from reference TRBV7-6 and TRBJ2-7, reads GAGVSQSPRYKVTKRGQDVALRCDPISGHVSLYWYRQALGQGPEFLTYFNYEAQQDKSGLPNDRFSAERPEGSISTLTIQRTEQRDSAMYRCASSLESGVLSNEQYFGPGTRLTVT.